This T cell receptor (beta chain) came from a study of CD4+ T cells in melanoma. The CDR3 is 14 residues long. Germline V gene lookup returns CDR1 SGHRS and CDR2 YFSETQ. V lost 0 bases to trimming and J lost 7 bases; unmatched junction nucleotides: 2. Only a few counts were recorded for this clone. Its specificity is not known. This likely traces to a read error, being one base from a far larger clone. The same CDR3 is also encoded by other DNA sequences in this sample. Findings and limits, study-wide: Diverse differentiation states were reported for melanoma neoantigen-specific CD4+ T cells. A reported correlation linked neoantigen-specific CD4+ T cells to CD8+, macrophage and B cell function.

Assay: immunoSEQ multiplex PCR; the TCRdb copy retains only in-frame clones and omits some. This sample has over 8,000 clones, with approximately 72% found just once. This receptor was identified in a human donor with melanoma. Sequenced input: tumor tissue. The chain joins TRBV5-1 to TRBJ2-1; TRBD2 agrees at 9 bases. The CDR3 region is CASSLGGGDNEQFF. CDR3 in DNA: TGCGCCAGCAGCTTGGGCGGGGGGGATAATGAGCAGTTCTTC.